This T cell receptor beta chain emerged from a study of shared clonotypes between healthy human individuals. The germline V gene encodes CDR1 SGHTA and CDR2 FQGNSA. This CDR3 has 16 amino acids. V was cut by 5 bases and J by 2 bases, with 17 bases left in between. This clone occurred once. Sequencing used immunoSEQ multiplex PCR; TCRdb keeps in-frame clones, though not all of them. The sample has over a million clones; over 95% are singletons. J is TRBJ2-3 and V is TRBV7-2; no firm D call. The clonotype was recovered from a man between 25 and 39 years old in good health. The sample consisted of naive CD4+ T cells sorted from blood. Regarding subset: CD45RA+ positively selected. CDR3 sequence reads: CASSPRTITDTDTQYF. The CDR3 DNA sequence: TGTGCCAGCAGCCCGCGTACCATTACAGACACAGATACGCAGTATTTT.